This TCR beta chain originates from a study of blood T cell repertoires in COVID-19. Study at large: The origin of the acute and convalescent COVID-19 samples was the United States, Italy and Spain. From T cells, B-cell-depleted T cells, or PBMCs came the material, which was cDNA or gDNA.

Authors' methods: Reference gene primer amplification yielded estimated nucleated cell counts. Produced via immunoSEQ multiplex PCR; TCRdb's table is partial and in-frame only. V, J and clone size were drawn from that table, and D and trimming were deduced from the DNA. The sample lists around 160,000 clones; 81% were seen once. V lost 0 bases, J lost 4 bases, and 16 bases lay in between. Germline CDR1 is MNHNS and CDR2 is SASEGT. There are 17 residues in the CDR3. A few counts support this clone. The clonotype was recovered from a man aged 60 to 75 with active or convalescent COVID-19. The rearrangement links TRBV6-1 to TRBJ1-5; no reliable D call. Sequencing used peripheral blood. The CDR3 reads CASSEARTRARNQPQHF. The CDR3 region has the DNA TGTGCCAGCAGTGAAGCCCGGACTAGGGCGAGAAATCAGCCCCAGCATTTT.